The clone carrying this T cell receptor (beta chain) has at least ten counts. Its antigen is currently unknown. Trimming shortened V by 5 bases and J by 1 base, and 11 bases separated the two germline ends. Germline-derived CDR1 and CDR2 are MNHEY and SMNVEV (reference sequence). The CDR3 consists of 14 residues. Separate cDNA molecules each had unique molecular identifiers attached to them. TCRdb re-analysed the 5' RACE reads in MiXCR, keeping a single row per CDR3 protein. This sample has some 50,000 distinct CDR3 sequences; roughly 5.5% occur once, and the top ten carry under 5%. The sample is drawn from a study of early T cells in non-severe SARS-CoV-2 infection. Study in general: Unpaired chains resulted from sequencing bulk RNA of unsorted whole blood.

The study, taken as a whole, reports: VDJdb-based annotation leaned toward anti-spike CD8 responses and missed private and CD4 specificities.

This chain joins TRBV27 and TRBJ2-5; D gene ambiguous. The TCR sequence derives from an adult who was a healthcare worker with PCR-confirmed SARS-CoV-2 infection or an uninfected control (not recorded which). The sample consisted of whole blood. The CDR3 protein is CASSPAYIQETQYF. The CDR3 nucleotides are TGTGCCAGCAGTCCCGCTTATATCCAAGAGACCCAGTACTTC.